Listed here is a single T cell receptor (beta chain). Germline V CDR1 and CDR2: ENHRY, SYGVKD. The germline V and J ends were trimmed by 3 bases and 4 bases, with 13 bases remaining between them. The CDR3 sequence is 15 residues long. The sample originates from a study of blood T cell repertoires in COVID-19. Across the whole study: From the United States, Italy and Spain came samples of acute and convalescent COVID-19.

Data came from immunoSEQ multiplex PCR; TCRdb stores just in-frame clones and leaves some out. This sample has 200,000 to 250,000 clones; 70% to 90% occur once, and the top ten carry 12%. J is TRBJ1-5 and V is TRBV10-3; D is possibly TRBD1 (5 bases). Sequences were obtained from peripheral blood. This clonotype originated in a woman aged 18-29 years who had recovered from COVID-19. The CDR3 is CAISETGEGNQPQHF. DNA of the CDR3: TGTGCCATCAGTGAAACGGGGGAAGGGAATCAGCCCCAGCATTTT.